These T cell receptor beta chains were read from a single sample in a study of blood T cell repertoires in COVID-19. Data came from immunoSEQ multiplex PCR; TCRdb stores just in-frame clones and leaves some out. The repertoire holds 65,000 to 90,000 clones, 80% to 90% seen once, with about 9.2% in the top ten. Source material: peripheral blood. Receptors originate from an elderly man with acute or convalescent COVID-19. Both conserved end residues are part of each CDR3. A D gene is named only where the DNA matches it firmly. Clone size is stated in some rows and not others, as once, few, many or a class when expanded.

TRBJ2-7 | TRBD1 | 16 | TRBV5-4 | . | TGTGCCAGCAGCCCACCACGGGGACAGGGGTGGTACGAGCAGTACTTC | CASSPPRGQGWYEQYF
TRBJ1-2 | . | 14 | TRBV18 | . | TGTGCCAGCTCACCACCAGCGCAGAACTATGGCTACACCTTC | CASSPPAQNYGYTF
TRBJ2-1 | TRBD2 | 14 | TRBV29-1 | . | TGCAGCGGGATAGGACTAGCGGGATTCAATGAGCAGTTCTTC | CSGIGLAGFNEQFF
TRBJ2-5 | . | 13 | TRBV3-1/TRBV3-2 | . | TGTGCCAGCAGGTCACAGGGAGAAGAGACCCAGTACTTC | CASRSQGEETQYF
TRBJ1-5 | . | 16 | TRBV9 | . | TGTGCCAGCAGCGTATTAGACTTCGATAGCAATCAGCCCCAGCATTTT | CASSVLDFDSNQPQHF
TRBJ2-2 | . | 13 | TRBV30 | . | TGTGCCTGGAGGGCGGGTAACACCGGGGAGCTGTTTTTT | CAWRAGNTGELFF
TRBJ2-7 | . | 15 | TRBV5-1 | . | TGCGCCAGCAGTTTTGGGGGGACAGCCTCCTACGAGCAGTACTTC | CASSFGGTASYEQYF
TRBJ2-2 | . | 13 | TRBV5-1 | once | TGCGCCAGCACCGAGACCCCAGGCCGGGAGCTGTTTTTT | CASTETPGRELFF
TRBJ1-1 | . | 16 | TRBV27 | . | TGTGCCAGCAGTCCACAAGGCCTCGGGGAGGACACTGAAGCTTTCTTT | CASSPQGLGEDTEAFF
TRBJ2-7 | TRBD1 | 14 | TRBV19 | . | TGTGCCAGTAGTATGACAGGGATGAGCTACGAGCAGTACTTC | CASSMTGMSYEQYF
TRBJ1-3 | . | 13 | TRBV12-3/TRBV12-4 | . | TGTGCCAGCAGCGGAGACTTTGGGAACACCATATATTTT | CASSGDFGNTIYF
TRBJ1-2 | . | 12 | TRBV2 | . | TGTGCCAGCAGGGCCGACGGGGTTGACTACACCTTC | CASRADGVDYTF
TRBJ1-2 | TRBD1 | 14 | TRBV29-1 | . | TGCAGCGCGCAGGGGGGACAGGGGTCTTCGGGCTACACCTTC | CSAQGGQGSSGYTF
TRBJ1-1 | . | 14 | TRBV6-5 | . | TGTGCCAGCACCCCAGGTAGGGGAGGCACTGAAGCTTTCTTT | CASTPGRGGTEAFF
TRBJ2-2 | . | 16 | TRBV5-1 | . | TGCGCCAGCGGGTGGGGCGTTAAGGCGACCACCGGGGAGCTGTTTTTT | CASGWGVKATTGELFF
TRBJ1-4 | TRBD1 | 13 | TRBV29-1 | . | TGCAGCGTTGGGACAGGGGCTAATGAAAAACTGTTTTTT | CSVGTGANEKLFF
TRBJ1-3 | TRBD1 | 16 | TRBV9 | . | TGTGCCAGCAGCCCCCCTCCGGGACAGAGAGGAAACACCATATATTTT | CASSPPPGQRGNTIYF
TRBJ2-3 | . | 15 | TRBV5-1 | . | TGCGCCAGCAGCTTGGCCGGGACTGGGAGAGATACGCAGTATTTT | CASSLAGTGRDTQYF